The 20 T cell receptor beta chains presented below share a single source sample, sequenced in a study of T-cell reconstitution after alpha-beta-depleted transplantation in children. For TCRbeta, the library was prepared with unique molecular identifiers. TCRdb recomputed calls from the PCR reads with MiXCR, one row per CDR3 protein. The sample includes 440,000 or so distinct CDR3 sequences, 11% of them seen just once. This material consisted of PBMCs from the stem cell graft donor, taken from the stem cell graft. The receptors derive from a human donor who donated a stem cell graft to a child with acute myeloid leukemia.

This clonotype was detected a few times. The CDR3, as DNA: TGCGCCAGCAGCTTGTTGGGGACCCTTTATGATGGCTACACCTTC. Amino acid sequence: CASSLLGTLYDGYTF. The V gene is TRBV5-1, the J gene TRBJ1-2, with D perhaps matching TRBD1 (5 bases). Per germline, CDR1 SGHRS and CDR2 YFSETQ. The CDR3 has 15 amino acids. V dropped 1 base and J dropped 6 bases, with 16 bases sitting between them.

Sample share makes this clonotype medium-sized (0.01 to 0.1%). CDR3 bases: TGCAGTGCTAGGGACAGGGGGCTCTCGAACACCGGGGAGCTGTTTTTT. Residues: CSARDRGLSNTGELFF. The chain uses TRBV20-1 and TRBJ2-2; 11 bases fit TRBD1. The CDR3 spans 16 residues. Germline CDR1 and CDR2: DFQATT and SNEGSKA (reference sequence). Trimming cost V 3 bases and J 0 bases; bases outside gene matches: 3.

V is TRBV4-1 and J is TRBJ2-7, with a possible D match to TRBD2 (6 bases). This CDR3 is built from 15 residues. CDR1 and CDR2 from the germline V gene are MGHRA and YSYEKL. Trimming pared 0 bases from V and 4 bases from J, leaving 13 bases between. The chain's CDR3 is CASSQESAGYYEQYF. CDR3 nucleotide sequence: TGCGCCAGCAGCCAAGAATCGGCGGGATATTACGAGCAGTACTTC.

The rearrangement uses TRBV7-9 and TRBJ2-7; maybe TRBD1 (6 bases). The CDR3 spans 17 residues. Germline CDR1 reads SEHNR; CDR2 reads FQNEAQ (reference sequence). Trimming shortened V by 6 bases and J by 0 bases, and 21 bases separated the two germline ends. The CDR3 nucleotides are TGTGCCAGCAGTTCCTCAGACGGGTGGACAGCCTCCTACGAGCAGTACGTC. Protein sequence: CASSSSDGWTASYEQYV.

The chain joins TRBV12-3 or TRBV12-4 to TRBJ2-3, with a possible D match to TRBD2 (5 bases). This CDR3 region has 16 residues. V was cut by 7 bases and J by 0 bases, with 17 bases left in between. CDR3: CASNPRGSTSTDTQYF. The CDR3 nucleotides read TGTGCCAGCAACCCCCGCGGGTCGACTAGCACAGATACGCAGTATTTT.

The CDR3 reads CSARERDPKSSRRVTDEQFF. CDR3 sequence (DNA): TGCAGTGCTAGAGAGAGGGACCCCAAAAGTTCTAGGAGGGTTACGGATGAGCAGTTCTTC. This chain connects TRBV20-1 to TRBJ2-1; the D gene is possibly TRBD2 (6 bases). Per germline, CDR1 DFQATT and CDR2 SNEGSKA (reference sequence). Trimming left V 0 bases short and J 8 bases short, with 32 bases between. The CDR3 extends over 20 amino acids.

This clonotype has just a few counts. The rearrangement links TRBV7-9 to TRBJ1-5; 7 bases map to TRBD1. The V segment lost 5 bases and the J segment 0 bases; nucleotides outside the gene matches: 7. The CDR3 runs to 16 residues. Germline V CDR1 and CDR2: SEHNR, FQNEAQ (reference sequence). CDR3 in amino acids: CASSHDTGDSNQPQHF. CDR3 sequence (DNA): TGTGCCAGCAGCCACGACACAGGGGATAGCAATCAGCCCCAGCATTTT.

In this sample, this clonotype turned up a few times. The J gene is TRBJ2-5, the V gene TRBV29-1, with D perhaps matching TRBD2 (6 bases). Trimming cost V 4 bases and J 3 bases, with 9 bases left between them. Germline CDR1 SQVTM, CDR2 ANQGSEA. This CDR3 is built from 12 residues. CDR3 DNA sequence: TGCAGCGTTGGACTAGGAGAAGAGACCCAGTACTTC. Translated, it gives CSVGLGEETQYF.

This clonotype was observed a few times. The V and J genes are TRBV3-1 and TRBJ1-1; D unclear. The CDR3 contains 13 residues. With 2 bases removed from V and 5 bases from J, the gap between germline ends came to 9 bases. Germline-derived CDR1 and CDR2 are LGHDT and YNNKEL (reference sequence). Here the CDR3 DNA reads TGTGCCAGCAGCCAAAAAGCGGGAACTGAAGCTTTCTTT. As protein: CASSQKAGTEAFF.

Many counts were recorded for this clonotype. The genes are TRBV6-1 and TRBJ2-5; 9 bases map to TRBD2. Trimming cost V 5 bases and J 4 bases; bases outside gene matches: 8. Germline V CDR1 and CDR2: MNHNS, SASEGT. The CDR3 is 15 residues long. CDR3 in DNA: TGTGCCAGCAGTCCAGGGGCGCGGGGGGGAGAGACCCAGTACTTC. Its translation is CASSPGARGGETQYF.

V is TRBV5-1 and J is TRBJ1-1; possible D gene TRBD1, 6 bases. V lost 5 bases and J lost 5, with 16 bases in between. The germline CDR1 and CDR2 sequences are SGHRS and YFSETQ. This CDR3 has 14 residues. CDR3 loop: CASRFHAGETEAFF. Written as DNA, the CDR3 is TGCGCCAGCAGGTTTCATGCAGGGGAGACTGAAGCTTTCTTT.

There are a few counts of this clonotype. The CDR3 region has the DNA TGTGCCACCAGCCCCCGAGGCCCGATGCCCCCGAACACCGGGGAGCTGTTTTTT. Amino acids: CATSPRGPMPPNTGELFF. The V gene is TRBV15, the J gene TRBJ2-2; no firm D call. In germline, CDR1 is LNHNV, CDR2 YYDKDF (reference sequence). Trimming took off 5 bases at V and 0 bases at J, with 19 bases between the two ends. This CDR3 contains 18 residues.

The table lists this clonotype with a few counts. V is TRBV12-3 or TRBV12-4 and J is TRBJ2-1; D possibly corresponds to TRBD2 (7 bases). V was trimmed by 3 bases and J by 5 bases, leaving 20 bases between them. CDR3 length equals 17 residues. CDR3 sequence reads: CASSFGGSGGLNNEQFF. CDR3 DNA sequence: TGTGCCAGCAGTTTTGGGGGCTCGGGGGGACTGAACAATGAGCAGTTCTTC.

The chain is built from TRBV12-3 or TRBV12-4 and TRBJ1-6; D is possibly TRBD1 (6 bases). Between the trimmed V and J ends, which lost 1 base and 9 bases, there was a span of 13 bases. CDR3 length: 15 amino acids. CDR3 in amino acids: CASSLGGPGGSPLHF. In nucleotides, the CDR3 is TGTGCCAGCAGTTTAGGGGGGCCCGGGGGTTCACCCCTCCACTTT.

This chain connects TRBV6-1 to TRBJ1-5; a weak D match, TRBD1 (6 bases). Germline values: CDR1 MNHNS, CDR2 SASEGT. The germline V and J ends were trimmed by 8 bases and 0 bases, with 17 bases remaining between them. The CDR3 contains 16 residues. The CDR3 bases are TGTGCCAGCTACCAAGGGGGACTTACTAGCAATCAGCCCCAGCATTTT. Its translation: CASYQGGLTSNQPQHF.

This rearrangement joins TRBV7-9 to TRBJ1-1; no definite D call. The CDR3 covers 17 residues. The germline CDR1 and CDR2 sequences are SEHNR and FQNEAQ (reference sequence). Trimming pared 2 bases from V and 4 bases from J, leaving 20 bases between. This CDR3 reads CASSLLSGLGSSTEAFF. The CDR3 DNA reads as TGTGCCAGCAGCTTACTTTCCGGGTTGGGCTCTAGCACTGAAGCTTTCTTT.

V is TRBV6-5 and J is TRBJ1-5, with a possible D match to TRBD1 (5 bases). Germline values: CDR1 MNHEY, CDR2 SVGAGI. This CDR3 is built from 15 residues. V was cut by 4 bases and J by 5 bases, with 15 bases left in between. CDR3: CASSLGRVAYQPQHF. The CDR3 DNA reads TGTGCCAGCAGTTTAGGCAGGGTGGCATATCAGCCCCAGCATTTT.

The count of this clonotype is one. V gene TRBV29-1 combines with J gene TRBJ2-1; no clear D. With 3 bases removed from V and 5 bases from J, the gap between germline ends came to 2 bases. In germline, CDR1 is SQVTM, CDR2 ANQGSEA. The CDR3 is made up of 10 amino acids. CDR3 sequence (DNA): TGCAGCGTTGAGAACAATGAGCAGTTCTTC. As protein: CSVENNEQFF.

This chain links TRBV20-1 with TRBJ1-3; D is uncertain. The germline V gene encodes CDR1 DFQATT and CDR2 SNEGSKA (reference sequence). Trimming removed 6 bases at V and 2 bases at J, with 5 bases between. The CDR3 loop spans 11 amino acids. The chain's CDR3 is CSARTGNTIYF. In DNA, the CDR3 is TGCAGTGCCCGGACTGGAAACACCATATATTTT.

The rearrangement links TRBV5-1 to TRBJ2-6; D possibly uses TRBD1 or TRBD2 (5 bases each). CDR3 size: 16 residues. Germline-derived CDR1 and CDR2 are SGHRS and YFSETQ. V was cut by 4 bases and J by 2 bases, with 13 bases left in between. The CDR3 loop is CASSGGAGTGANVLTF. CDR3 in DNA: TGCGCCAGCAGCGGGGGAGCAGGGACTGGGGCCAACGTCCTGACTTTC.